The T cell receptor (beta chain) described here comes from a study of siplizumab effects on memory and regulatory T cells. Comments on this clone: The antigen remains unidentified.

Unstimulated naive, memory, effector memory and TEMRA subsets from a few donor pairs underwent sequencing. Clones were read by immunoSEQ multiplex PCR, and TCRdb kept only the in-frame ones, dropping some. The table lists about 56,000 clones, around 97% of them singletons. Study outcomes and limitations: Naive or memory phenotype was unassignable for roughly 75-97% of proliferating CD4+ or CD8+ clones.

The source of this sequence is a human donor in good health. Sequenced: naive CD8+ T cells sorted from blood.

CDR3 nucleotide sequence: TGTGCCTGGAGTGTAGGGACAGGGGGCTCGGATACGCAGTATTTT. Protein sequence: CAWSVGTGGSDTQYF. The V gene is TRBV30, the J gene TRBJ2-3, with 12 bases fitting TRBD1. V was pared by 0 bases and J by 6 bases, with 4 bases of the junction left unmatched. CDR1 is GTSNPN, CDR2 SVGIG, per germline (reference sequence). The CDR3 has 15 amino acids.